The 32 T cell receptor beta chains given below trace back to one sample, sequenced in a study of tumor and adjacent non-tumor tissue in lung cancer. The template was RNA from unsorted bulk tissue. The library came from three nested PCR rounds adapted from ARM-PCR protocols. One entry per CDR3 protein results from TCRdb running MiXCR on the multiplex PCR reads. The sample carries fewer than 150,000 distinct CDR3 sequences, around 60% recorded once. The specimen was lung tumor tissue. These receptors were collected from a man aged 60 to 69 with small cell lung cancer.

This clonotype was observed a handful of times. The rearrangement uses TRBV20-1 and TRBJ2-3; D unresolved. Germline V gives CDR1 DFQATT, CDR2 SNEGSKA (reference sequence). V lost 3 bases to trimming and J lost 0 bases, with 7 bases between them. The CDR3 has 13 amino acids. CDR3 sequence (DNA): TGCAGTGCTAGGAAGGGTAGCACAGATACGCAGTATTTT. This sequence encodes CSARKGSTDTQYF.

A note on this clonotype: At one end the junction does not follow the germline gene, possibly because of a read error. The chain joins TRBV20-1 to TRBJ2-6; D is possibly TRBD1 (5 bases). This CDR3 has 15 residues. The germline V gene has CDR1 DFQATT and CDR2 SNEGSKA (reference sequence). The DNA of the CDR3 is TGCAGTGTTAGTGAGGCCCCCTCTGGGGCCAGCGTCCTGACTTTC. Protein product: CSVSEAPSGASVLTF.

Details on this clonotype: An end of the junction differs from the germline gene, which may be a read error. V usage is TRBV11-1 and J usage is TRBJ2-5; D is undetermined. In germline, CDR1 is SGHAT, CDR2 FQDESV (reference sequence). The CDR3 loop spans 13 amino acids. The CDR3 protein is CACRIDREETQYF. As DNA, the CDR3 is TGTGCCTGCAGAATAGATAGAGAAGAGACCCAGTACTTC.

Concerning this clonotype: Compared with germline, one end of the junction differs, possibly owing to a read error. CDR3 bases: TGTACCAGCAGTTATTACGGACCGGGGACAGGACAGCCCCAGCATTTT. This sequence encodes CTSSYYGPGTGQPQHF. The rearrangement uses TRBV6-5 and TRBJ1-5, with 8 bases lining up with TRBD1. The CDR3 spans 16 residues. Germline V gives CDR1 MNHEY, CDR2 SVGAGI.

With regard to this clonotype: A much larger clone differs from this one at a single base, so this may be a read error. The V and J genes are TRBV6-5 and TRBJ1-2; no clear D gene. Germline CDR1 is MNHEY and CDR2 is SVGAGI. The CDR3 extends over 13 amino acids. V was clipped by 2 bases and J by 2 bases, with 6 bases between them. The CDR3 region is CASSYDGNYGYTF. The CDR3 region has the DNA TGTGCCAGCAGTTACGACGGGAACTATGGCTACACCTTC.

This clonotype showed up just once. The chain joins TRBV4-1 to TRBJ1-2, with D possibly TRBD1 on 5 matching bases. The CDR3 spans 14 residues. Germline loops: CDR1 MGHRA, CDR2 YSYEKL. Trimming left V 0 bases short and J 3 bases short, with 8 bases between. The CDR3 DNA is TGCGCCAGCAGCCAAGATAGAGGGGACTATGGCTACACCTTC. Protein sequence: CASSQDRGDYGYTF.

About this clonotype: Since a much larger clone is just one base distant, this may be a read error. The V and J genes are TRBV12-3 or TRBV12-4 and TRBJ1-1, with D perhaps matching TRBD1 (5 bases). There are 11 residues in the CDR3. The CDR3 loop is CASRSDTEALF. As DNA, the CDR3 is TGTGCCAGTCGCTCGGACACTGAAGCTTTATTT.

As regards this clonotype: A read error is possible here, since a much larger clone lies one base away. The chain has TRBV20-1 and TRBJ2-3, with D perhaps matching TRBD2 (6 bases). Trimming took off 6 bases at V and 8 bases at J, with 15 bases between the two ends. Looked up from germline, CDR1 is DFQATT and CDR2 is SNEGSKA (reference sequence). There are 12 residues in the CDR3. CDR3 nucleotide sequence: TGCAGTGCCCGAGGACTATCAGGTACGCAGTATTTT. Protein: CSARGLSGTQYF.

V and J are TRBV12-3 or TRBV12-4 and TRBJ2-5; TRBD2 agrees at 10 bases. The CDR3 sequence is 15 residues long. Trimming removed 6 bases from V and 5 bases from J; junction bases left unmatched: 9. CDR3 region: CASSPTSGTAETQYF. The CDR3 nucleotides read TGTGCCAGCAGCCCAACTAGCGGGACAGCGGAGACCCAGTACTTC.

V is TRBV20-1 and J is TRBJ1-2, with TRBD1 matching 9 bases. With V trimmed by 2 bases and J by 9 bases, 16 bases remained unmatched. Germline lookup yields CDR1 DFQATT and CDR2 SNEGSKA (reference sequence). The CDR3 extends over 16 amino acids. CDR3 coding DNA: TGCAGTGCTAGACCTACGCTCCGGGACAGGGCATACAGCTACACCTTC. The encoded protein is CSARPTLRDRAYSYTF.

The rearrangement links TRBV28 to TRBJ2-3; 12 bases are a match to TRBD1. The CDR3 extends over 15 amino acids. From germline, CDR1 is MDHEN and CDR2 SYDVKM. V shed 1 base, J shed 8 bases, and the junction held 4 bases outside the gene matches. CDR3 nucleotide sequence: TGTGCCAGCAGTTTATCGGGACAGGGGGCTGGTACGCAGTATTTT. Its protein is CASSLSGQGAGTQYF.

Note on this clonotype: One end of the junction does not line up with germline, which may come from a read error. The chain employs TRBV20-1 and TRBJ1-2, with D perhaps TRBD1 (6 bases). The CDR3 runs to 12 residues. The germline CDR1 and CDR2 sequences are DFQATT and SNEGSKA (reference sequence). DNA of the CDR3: TGTAGTGCTAGAGGGGACACCTATGGCTACATCTTC. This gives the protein CSARGDTYGYIF.

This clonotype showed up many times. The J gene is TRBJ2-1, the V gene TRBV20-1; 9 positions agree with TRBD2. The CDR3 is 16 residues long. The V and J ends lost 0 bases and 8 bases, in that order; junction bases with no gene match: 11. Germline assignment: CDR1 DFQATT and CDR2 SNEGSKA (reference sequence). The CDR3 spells CSARDLFGLAPDEQFF. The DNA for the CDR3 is TGCAGTGCTAGAGATCTATTCGGACTAGCGCCGGATGAGCAGTTCTTC.

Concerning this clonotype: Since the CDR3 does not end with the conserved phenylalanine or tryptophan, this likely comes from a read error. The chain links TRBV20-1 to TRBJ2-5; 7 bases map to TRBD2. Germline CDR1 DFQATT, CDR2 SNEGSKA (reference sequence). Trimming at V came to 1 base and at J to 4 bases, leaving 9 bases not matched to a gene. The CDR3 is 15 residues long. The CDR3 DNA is TGCAGTGCTAGAGTGATTGGCGGGAGAGGAGAGACCCAGTACTTA. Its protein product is CSARVIGGRGETQYL.

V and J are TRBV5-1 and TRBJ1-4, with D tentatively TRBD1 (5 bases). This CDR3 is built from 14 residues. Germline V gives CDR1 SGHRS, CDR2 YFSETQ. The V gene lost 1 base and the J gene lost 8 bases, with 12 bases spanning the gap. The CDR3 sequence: CASSLQGNGEKLFF. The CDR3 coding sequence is TGCGCCAGCAGCTTGCAGGGAAACGGAGAAAAACTGTTTTTT.

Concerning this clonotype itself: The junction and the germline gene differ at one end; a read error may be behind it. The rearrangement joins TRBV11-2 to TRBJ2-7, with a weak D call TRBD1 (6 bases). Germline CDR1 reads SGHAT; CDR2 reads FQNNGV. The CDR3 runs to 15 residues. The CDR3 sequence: CANSSVGIGGYEQYF. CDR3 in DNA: TGTGCCAACAGCTCAGTCGGGATAGGGGGATACGAGCAGTATTTC.

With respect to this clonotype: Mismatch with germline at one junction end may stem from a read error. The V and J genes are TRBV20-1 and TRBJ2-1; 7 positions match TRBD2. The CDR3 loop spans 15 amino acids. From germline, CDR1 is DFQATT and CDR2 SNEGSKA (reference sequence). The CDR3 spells CSARRSGSSYNEQFF. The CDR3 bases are TGCAGTGCTAGACGTAGCGGGTCTTCCTACAATGAGCAATTCTTC.

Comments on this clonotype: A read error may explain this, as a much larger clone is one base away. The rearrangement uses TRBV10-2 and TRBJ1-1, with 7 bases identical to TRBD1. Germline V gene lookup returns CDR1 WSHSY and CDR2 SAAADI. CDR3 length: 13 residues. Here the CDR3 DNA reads TGCGGCAGCAGTGAGGGGGCCGGCACTGAAGCTTTCTTT. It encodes CGSSEGAGTEAFF.

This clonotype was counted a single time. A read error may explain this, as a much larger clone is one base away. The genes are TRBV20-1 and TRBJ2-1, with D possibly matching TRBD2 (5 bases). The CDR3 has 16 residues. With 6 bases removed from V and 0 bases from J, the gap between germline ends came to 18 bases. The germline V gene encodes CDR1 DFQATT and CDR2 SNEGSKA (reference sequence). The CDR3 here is CSADRKRLSSYNEQFF. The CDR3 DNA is TGCAGTGCAGACCGAAAGCGGCTCAGCTCCTACAATGAGCAGTTCTTC.

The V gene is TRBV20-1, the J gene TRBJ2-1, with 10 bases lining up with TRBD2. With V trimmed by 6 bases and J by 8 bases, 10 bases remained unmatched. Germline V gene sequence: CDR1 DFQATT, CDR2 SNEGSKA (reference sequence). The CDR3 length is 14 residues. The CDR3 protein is CSASWSSGSYEQFF. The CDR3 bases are TGCAGTGCCTCATGGTCTAGCGGGAGTTATGAGCAGTTCTTC.

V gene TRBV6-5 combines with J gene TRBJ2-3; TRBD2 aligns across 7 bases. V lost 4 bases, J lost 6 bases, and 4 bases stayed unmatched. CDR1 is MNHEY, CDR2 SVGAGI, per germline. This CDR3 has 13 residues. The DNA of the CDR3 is TGTGCCAGCAGTTCATCGGGAGGTGATACGCAGTATTTT. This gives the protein CASSSSGGDTQYF.

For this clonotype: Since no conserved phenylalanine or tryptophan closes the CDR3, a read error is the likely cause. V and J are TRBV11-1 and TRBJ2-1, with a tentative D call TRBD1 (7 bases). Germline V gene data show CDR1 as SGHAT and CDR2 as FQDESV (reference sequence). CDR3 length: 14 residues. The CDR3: CANSPGGHYNEQFS. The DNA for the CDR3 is TGTGCCAACAGCCCAGGGGGGCACTACAATGAGCAGTTCTCC.

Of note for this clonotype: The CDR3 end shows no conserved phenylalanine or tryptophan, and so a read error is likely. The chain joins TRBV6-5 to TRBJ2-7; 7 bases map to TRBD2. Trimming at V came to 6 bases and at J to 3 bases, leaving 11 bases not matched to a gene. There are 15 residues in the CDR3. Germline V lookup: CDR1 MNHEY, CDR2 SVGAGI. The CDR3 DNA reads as TGTGCCAGCAGGGGGGGGATAGAGCCAGGCTACGAGCAGTACATC. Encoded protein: CASRGGIEPGYEQYI.

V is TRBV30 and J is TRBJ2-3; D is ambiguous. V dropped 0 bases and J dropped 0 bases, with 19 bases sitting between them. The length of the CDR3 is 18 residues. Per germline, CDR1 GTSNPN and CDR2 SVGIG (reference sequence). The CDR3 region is CAWSVREEESSSTDTQYF. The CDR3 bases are TGTGCCTGGAGTGTACGCGAAGAAGAGTCCTCTAGCACAGATACGCAGTATTTT. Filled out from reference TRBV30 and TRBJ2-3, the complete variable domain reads SQTIHQWPATLVQPVGSPLSLECTVEGTSNPNLYWYRQAAGRGLQLLFYSVGIGQISSEVPQNLSASRPQDRQFILSSKKLLLSDSGFYLCAWSVREEESSSTDTQYFGPGTRLTVL.

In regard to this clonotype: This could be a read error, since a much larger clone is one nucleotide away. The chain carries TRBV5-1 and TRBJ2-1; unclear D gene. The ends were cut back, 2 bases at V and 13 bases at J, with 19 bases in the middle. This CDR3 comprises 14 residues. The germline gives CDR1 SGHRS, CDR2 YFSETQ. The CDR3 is CASSLVPLRSDQFF. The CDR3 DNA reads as TGCGCCAGCAGCTTAGTTCCCCTTCGGAGTGATCAGTTCTTC.

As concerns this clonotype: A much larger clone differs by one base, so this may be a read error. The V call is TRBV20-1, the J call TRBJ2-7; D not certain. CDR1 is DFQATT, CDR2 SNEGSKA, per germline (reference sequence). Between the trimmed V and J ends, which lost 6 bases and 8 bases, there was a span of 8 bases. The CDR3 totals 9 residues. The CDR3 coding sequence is TGCAGTGCCCGGAGTAAGCAGTACGTC. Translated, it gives CSARSKQYV.

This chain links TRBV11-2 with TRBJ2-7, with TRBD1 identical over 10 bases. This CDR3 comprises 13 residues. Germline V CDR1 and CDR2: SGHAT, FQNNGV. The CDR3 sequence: CASSMGQGNEQHV. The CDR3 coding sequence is TGTGCCAGCAGCATGGGACAGGGGAACGAGCAGCACGTC.

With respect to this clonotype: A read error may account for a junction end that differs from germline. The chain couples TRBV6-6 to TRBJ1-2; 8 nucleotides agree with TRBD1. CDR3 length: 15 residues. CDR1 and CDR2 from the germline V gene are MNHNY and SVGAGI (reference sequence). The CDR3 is CASSYGDRINYGYTF. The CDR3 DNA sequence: TGTGCCAGCAGTTATGGGGACAGGATCAACTATGGTTACACCTTC.

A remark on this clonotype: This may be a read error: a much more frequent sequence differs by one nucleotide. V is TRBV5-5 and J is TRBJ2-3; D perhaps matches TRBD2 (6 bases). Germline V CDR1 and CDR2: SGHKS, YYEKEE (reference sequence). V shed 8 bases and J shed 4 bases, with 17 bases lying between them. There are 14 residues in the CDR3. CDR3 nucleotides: TGTGCCAGGAGCACCGGGGGAAGGGCAGATACGCAGTATTTT. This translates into CARSTGGRADTQYF.

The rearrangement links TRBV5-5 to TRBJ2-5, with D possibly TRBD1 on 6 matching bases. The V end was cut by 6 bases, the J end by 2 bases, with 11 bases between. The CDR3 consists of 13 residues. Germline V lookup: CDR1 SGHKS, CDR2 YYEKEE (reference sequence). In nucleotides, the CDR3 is TGTGCCAGCACCAGAACAGGGCAAGAGACCCAGTACTTC. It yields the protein CASTRTGQETQYF.

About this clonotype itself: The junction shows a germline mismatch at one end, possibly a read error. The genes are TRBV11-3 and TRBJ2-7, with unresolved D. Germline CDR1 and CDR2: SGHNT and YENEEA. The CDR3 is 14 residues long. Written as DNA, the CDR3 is TGTGCCAGCAGCACACCCGACGGTTTCTGTGAGCAGTATTTC. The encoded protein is CASSTPDGFCEQYF.

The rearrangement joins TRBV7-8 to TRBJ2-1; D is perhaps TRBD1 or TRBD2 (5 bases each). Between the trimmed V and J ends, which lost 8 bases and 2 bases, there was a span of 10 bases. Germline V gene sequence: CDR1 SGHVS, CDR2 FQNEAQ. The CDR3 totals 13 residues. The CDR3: CASCTGPYNEQFF. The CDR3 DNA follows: TGTGCCAGCTGTACGGGGCCCTACAATGAGCAGTTCTTC.